This T cell receptor beta chain derives from a study of blood T cells in healthy people across ages (dated by TCRdb to 2014 to 2015). Regarding the research as a whole: Template switching captured roughly one uniquely barcoded TCR beta cDNA molecule per two T cells in model experiments. To track age-related changes in TCR beta repertoire diversity, the study relied on deep sequencing normalized with unique cDNA molecular identifiers. Four age groups were formed from the donors: young (average 16 years), middle-aged (just under 40), aged (roughly 58) and long-lived (less than 85). For two donors (one aged 18 to 29 and one aged 80 or older), the study analyzed two additional independent replicas of 1 million unique cDNA reads from the same blood draw. Paper-wide results and their limitations: The percentage of naive T cells measured by flow cytometry correlated strongly with observed TCR beta diversity. Because profiling used bulk unsorted PBMCs, naive and antigen-experienced compartments could not be compared conclusively. Compared with the aged group, the long-lived group had more naive CD4+ T cells, fewer expanded clones and increased TCR diversity, suggesting age selection. Estimates of total diversity from one million sequenced T cells were regarded as lower bounds and underestimates. As age increased, observed TCR beta diversity per million T cells dropped in a roughly linear way, and a significant reduction was already evident by age roughly 36. The CMV infection status of donors was not known, potentially confounding age-related changes in expanded clonotypes.

V gives up 7 bases and J gives up 2 bases, and the segment between their germline ends measures 11 bases. The CDR3 starts with the cysteine, ends with the phenylalanine, and has 13 residues. The retained sequence is limited to the CDR3, 39 bases, with the frame set at the first base. The donors were 40 or so Caucasian individuals from Russia, aged roughly 6 to 95 years, who were systemically healthy. Ten milliliters of peripheral blood were drawn from each donor into EDTA-treated Vacutainer tubes. Ficoll-Paque density-gradient centrifugation was used to isolate PBMCs, with at least 6.5 million per sample. Trizol reagent was used to extract total RNA from the PBMCs, yielding at least 6 micrograms per sample. For every donor, an aliquot of PBMCs went through flow cytometry to measure the percentages of naive CD45RAhigh/CD27high T cells. In this sample, this clonotype turned up a few times. Its recognized antigen is unknown. Base qualities are missing; no much larger clone stands one base away.

Libraries were prepared through 5' RACE. Sequencing took place on an Illumina HiSeq 2500. A second PCR of about 7 to 12 cycles was run with a J-beta primer mix and a sample-barcoded 5' primer. A template-switch 5' adaptor carrying 12 random nucleotides introduced a unique molecular identifier onto each TCR beta cDNA molecule. At least 2.5 million CDR3-containing paired-end reads were obtained from each sample. First-strand cDNA was synthesized from all RNA with the Mint cDNA synthesis kit, primed by a TRBC-specific oligonucleotide. Following uracil-DNA glycosylase treatment, all cDNA underwent a first 18-cycle PCR with the universal primers M1SS and BC2_uni_R. As for the authors' bioinformatics: For normalization, 1 million high-quality reads were randomly selected from each sample, with every read carrying a distinct molecular identifier. Reads with shared molecular identifiers were discarded instead of being binned into consensus sequences. MiTCR, with a Q25 quality threshold and the strictest error-elimination algorithm, was used for CDR3 identification, clonotype clustering and error correction. A nonparametric unseen species model using Euler transformation provided a lower-bound estimate of total TCR beta diversity. The raw public data were reprocessed by TCRdb itself: fastp quality trimming at Q25, MiXCR clonotype calling, in-frame beta chains only. Each record represents a unique CDR3 protein, reported with the most common genes and DNA among its rows. Here the V and J calls rest on TCRdb's processing, not on the authors' analysis. The sample table lists around 800,000 distinct CDR3 sequences, about a quarter of them with a count of one. The ten largest make up about 3% of the sample.

A further study also used this sample, focusing on T cells of mothers and their children. The second study's paper adds: Donors were nine systemically healthy Caucasian individuals: three mothers and their six children. cDNA synthesis used all of the extracted RNA, with around 1.4 ug of RNA in each 15 ul reaction. Sample barcodes and 2-4 random nucleotides were added via the M1S primer in the second PCR. Over 9.5 million TCR beta CDR3 reads were obtained for each mother, and approximately 2.9 million reads were obtained for each child. Thymic selection shapes the output of TCR recombination in a similar way in related and unrelated pairs, and inherited differences have a minor effect. Normalized repertoire overlap was always slightly but never significantly higher in related than unrelated mother-child pairs. Persistent microchimeric T cell clones were not detected, at a sensitivity of 85 to 100 clones per million clonotypes. Deep NGS was used in the study to compare the TCR beta repertoires of mothers and children and to look for features that separate related mother-child pairs from unrelated individuals. The mean age was around 40 +/- 4 years for the mothers and roughly 11 +/- 4 years for the children. Libraries were sequenced on Illumina HiSeq 2000 with 100+100 nt paired-end reads after adapter ligation with NEBNext reagents. To prevent cross-contamination, the mother and child libraries were prepared a month apart and were sequenced in separate runs. Between about 500,000 and 2,100,000 distinct TCR beta clonotypes were identified per donor. Naive TCR beta clonotypes were estimated from low-frequency clonotypes matched to each donor's FACS-determined naive share, without sorting.

Material for sequencing was blood. The rearranged chain carries TRBV12-3 or TRBV12-4 and TRBJ1-2, with TRBD1 tentatively as D gene (5 bases match). This TCR was recovered from a boy younger than 18 in good health. The CDR3 here reads CASTWGGNYGYTF. At the DNA level, the sequence is TGTGCCAGCACCTGGGGGGGGAACTATGGCTACACCTTC.